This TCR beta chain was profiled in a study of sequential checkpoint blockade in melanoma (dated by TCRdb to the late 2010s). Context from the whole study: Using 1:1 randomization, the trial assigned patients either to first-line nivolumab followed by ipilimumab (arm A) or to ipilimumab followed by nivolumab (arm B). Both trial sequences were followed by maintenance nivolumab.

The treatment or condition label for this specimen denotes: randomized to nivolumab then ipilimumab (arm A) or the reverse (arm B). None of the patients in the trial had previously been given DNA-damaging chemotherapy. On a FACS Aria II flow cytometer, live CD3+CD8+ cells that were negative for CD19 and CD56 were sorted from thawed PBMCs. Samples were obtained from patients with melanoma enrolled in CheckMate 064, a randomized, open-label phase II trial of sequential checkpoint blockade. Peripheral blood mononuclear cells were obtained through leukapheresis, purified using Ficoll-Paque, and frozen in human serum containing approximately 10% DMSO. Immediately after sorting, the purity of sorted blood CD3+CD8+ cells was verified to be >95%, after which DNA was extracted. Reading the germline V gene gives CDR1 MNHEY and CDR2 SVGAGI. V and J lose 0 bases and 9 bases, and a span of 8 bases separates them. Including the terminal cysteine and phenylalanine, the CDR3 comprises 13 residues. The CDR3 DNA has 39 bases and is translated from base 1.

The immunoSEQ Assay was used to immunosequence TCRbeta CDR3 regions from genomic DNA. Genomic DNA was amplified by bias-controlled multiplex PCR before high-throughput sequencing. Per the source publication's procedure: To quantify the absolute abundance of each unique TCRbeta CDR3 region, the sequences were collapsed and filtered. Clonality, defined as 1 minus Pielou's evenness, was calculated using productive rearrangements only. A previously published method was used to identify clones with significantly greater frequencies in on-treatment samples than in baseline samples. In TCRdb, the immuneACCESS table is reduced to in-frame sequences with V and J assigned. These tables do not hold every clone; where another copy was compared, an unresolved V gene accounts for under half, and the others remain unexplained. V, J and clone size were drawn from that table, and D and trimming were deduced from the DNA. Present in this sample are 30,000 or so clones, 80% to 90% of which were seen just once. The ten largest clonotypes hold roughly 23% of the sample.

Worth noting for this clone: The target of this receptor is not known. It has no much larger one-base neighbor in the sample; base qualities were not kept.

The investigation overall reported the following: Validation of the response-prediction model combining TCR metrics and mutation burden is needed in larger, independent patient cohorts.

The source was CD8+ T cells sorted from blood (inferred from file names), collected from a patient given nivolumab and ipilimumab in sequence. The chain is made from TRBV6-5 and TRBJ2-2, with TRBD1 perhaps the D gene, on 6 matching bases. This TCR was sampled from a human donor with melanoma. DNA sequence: TGTGCCAGCAGTTACTCACAGGGCCGGGAGCTGTTTTTT. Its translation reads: CASSYSQGRELFF.